These T cell receptor beta chains were read from a single sample in a study of blood T cells in healthy people across ages. TCRdb passed the 5' RACE reads through MiXCR, listing each CDR3 protein once. The data contain fewer than 950,000 distinct CDR3 sequences, 50% to 65% of them singletons. The sample comprised blood. These receptors originate from a man older than 75 in good health. CDR3s leave out the opening cysteine and the closing phenylalanine or tryptophan.

V	J	CDR3
TRBV6-2/TRBV6-3	TRBJ2-1	ASSFIRRLAGGSSAYNEQF
TRBV29-1	TRBJ2-3	SATTGTDTQY
TRBV20-1	TRBJ2-7	SARVQSGYEQY
TRBV7-9	TRBJ2-7	ASSFSSGRYEQY
TRBV10-3	TRBJ2-2	ANRDSPNTGELF
TRBV3-1	TRBJ2-3	ASSQQARPGGRDTQY
TRBV28	TRBJ2-3	ASGERRGATDTQY
TRBV18	TRBJ2-5	ASSPGQGFETQY
TRBV30	TRBJ1-1	AWRGPLRNTEAF
TRBV7-9	TRBJ2-6	ASSGDSSGANVLT
TRBV11-2	TRBJ2-5	ASSTRGTSGSRETQY
TRBV3-1	TRBJ1-2	ASSQDNDGIHT
TRBV9	TRBJ1-1	ASSSRGEAF
TRBV9	TRBJ1-1	ASSTHRDLRYTEAF
TRBV20-1	TRBJ2-4	SARPGTGGVKNIQY
TRBV7-2	TRBJ2-5	ASSIYRGLFETQY
TRBV7-9	TRBJ2-4	ASSLGVANIQY
TRBV20-1	TRBJ2-3	SAGAASENTDTQY
TRBV20-1	TRBJ2-7	SARGGALYEQY
TRBV29-1	TRBJ2-1	SVVGLMIQYNEQF
TRBV6-5	TRBJ1-5	ASSPTGRSNQPQH
TRBV20-1	.	SARDWAGVEETQY
TRBV19	TRBJ1-5	ASSFRGRDEPQH
TRBV20-1	TRBJ2-1	SARDQAGANEQF
TRBV7-2	TRBJ1-5	ASSRDVGSNQPQH
TRBV20-1	.	SAPSGISRYNEQY
TRBV6-2/TRBV6-3	TRBJ2-1	ASSSATSGTNNEQF
TRBV6-5	TRBJ1-5	ASSYRGGQPQH
TRBV28	TRBJ2-3	ASSRDLGDTQY
TRBV20-1	TRBJ2-3	SATGLAGGPGYAY
TRBV29-1	.	IVVFGSDIQY
TRBV20-1	TRBJ2-7	SVRTGGLPADEQY
TRBV29-1	TRBJ2-7	SGAQGREQY
TRBV10-3	TRBJ2-5	AIWGTSGAQY
TRBV6-2/TRBV6-3	TRBJ2-5	ASSYIGFRETQY
TRBV20-1	TRBJ1-5	SARPTGGTGQPQH
TRBV29-1	TRBJ2-5	SVEPGQGETQY
TRBV6-5	TRBJ2-7	ASSSFESGEQY
TRBV7-9	TRBJ1-2	ASSFGQAYLTGYT
TRBV3-1	TRBJ1-2	ASLPDREVYGYT
TRBV20-1	TRBJ1-2	SVPTTSRGLDGYT
TRBV27	TRBJ1-1	ASSLPTGGGGFEAF